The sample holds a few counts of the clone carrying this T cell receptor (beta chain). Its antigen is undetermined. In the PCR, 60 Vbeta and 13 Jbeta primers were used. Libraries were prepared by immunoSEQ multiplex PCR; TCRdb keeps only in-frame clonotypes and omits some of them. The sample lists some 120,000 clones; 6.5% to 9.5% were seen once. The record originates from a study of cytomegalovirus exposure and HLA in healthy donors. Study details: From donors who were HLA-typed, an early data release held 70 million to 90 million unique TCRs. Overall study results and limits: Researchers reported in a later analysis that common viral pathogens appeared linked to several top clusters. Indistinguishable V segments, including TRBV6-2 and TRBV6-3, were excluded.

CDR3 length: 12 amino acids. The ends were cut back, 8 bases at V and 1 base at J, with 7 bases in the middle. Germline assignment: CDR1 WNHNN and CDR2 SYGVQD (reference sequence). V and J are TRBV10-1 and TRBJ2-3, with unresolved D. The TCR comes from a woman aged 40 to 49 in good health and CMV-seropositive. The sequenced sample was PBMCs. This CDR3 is CASQSGTDTQYF. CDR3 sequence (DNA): TGCGCCAGCCAATCGGGCACAGATACGCAGTATTTT.